A selection of T cell receptor beta chains follows, all from one sample in a study of tumor-infiltrating lymphocytes in primary liver carcinoma. Each CDR3 protein gets one entry after TCRdb re-called the multiplex PCR reads with MiXCR. The sample has roughly 20,000 distinct CDR3 sequences; 60% to 85% are singletons. The sample comprised liver tumor tissue from sampling region 4. The receptors originated from a woman in her twenties or thirties with primary liver carcinoma and hepatitis B virus infection. Each CDR3 is given with its conserved first and last residue. A D gene is named only where the DNA matches it firmly. Part of the rows lack a size; the others show once, few, many or a class for expanded clones.

v_gene: TRBV5-6
d_gene: NA
j_gene: TRBJ1-1
abundance: once
CDR3aa: CASSFRGRRGAFF
CDR3nt: NA

v_gene: TRBV11-2
d_gene: NA
j_gene: TRBJ2-2
abundance: NA
CDR3aa: CACSPRASRITGELFF
CDR3nt: TGTGCCTGCAGCCCACGGGCGAGCCGGATAACCGGGGAGCTGTTTTTT

v_gene: TRBV11-2
d_gene: NA
j_gene: TRBJ2-1
abundance: many
CDR3aa: CASSLGGPYNEQFF
CDR3nt: TGTGCCAGCAGCTTAGGGGGGCCATACAATGAGCAGTTCTTC

v_gene: TRBV11-2
d_gene: NA
j_gene: TRBJ1-3
abundance: NA
CDR3aa: CANSLYRETGNIIYF
CDR3nt: TGTGCCAACAGCTTATATAGGGAGACTGGAAACATCATATATTTT

v_gene: TRBV5-1
d_gene: NA
j_gene: TRBJ2-1
abundance: NA
CDR3aa: CASGPLGISSYSVQFF
CDR3nt: TGCGCCAGCGGCCCTCTGGGCATCAGCTCCTACAGTGTGCAGTTCTTC

v_gene: TRBV11-3
d_gene: NA
j_gene: TRBJ2-3
abundance: NA
CDR3aa: CASFLDGPTDTQYF
CDR3nt: TGTGCCAGCTTCTTAGATGGGCCCACAGATACACAGTATTTT

v_gene: TRBV11-2
d_gene: NA
j_gene: TRBJ2-3
abundance: NA
CDR3aa: CASSRDLSSTDTQYF
CDR3nt: TGTGCCAGCAGCCGGGACCTTTCTAGCACAGATACGCAGTATTTT

v_gene: TRBV12-3/TRBV12-4
d_gene: NA
j_gene: TRBJ2-1
abundance: NA
CDR3aa: CTSSTGTLSNEQFF
CDR3nt: TGTACCAGCAGTACCGGGACACTATCCAATGAGCAGTTCTTC

v_gene: TRBV29-1
d_gene: TRBD2
j_gene: TRBJ2-1
abundance: NA
CDR3aa: CSVPGEAGPYNEQFF
CDR3nt: TGCAGCGTCCCCGGAGAAGCGGGGCCGTACAATGAGCAGTTCTTC

v_gene: TRBV9
d_gene: NA
j_gene: TRBJ2-1
abundance: NA
CDR3aa: CASSVWTGGDEQFF
CDR3nt: TGTGCCAGCAGCGTATGGACAGGAGGGGATGAGCAGTTCTTC

v_gene: TRBV11-2
d_gene: NA
j_gene: TRBJ2-5
abundance: few
CDR3aa: CASSLWRQETQYF
CDR3nt: TGTGCCAGCAGCTTATGGCGGCAAGAGACCCAGTACTTC

v_gene: TRBV10-3
d_gene: NA
j_gene: TRBJ2-3
abundance: medium-sized
CDR3aa: CAISHDSGTQYF
CDR3nt: TGTGCCATCAGTCACGATAGCGGTACGCAGTATTTT

v_gene: TRBV14
d_gene: TRBD1
j_gene: TRBJ1-2
abundance: medium-sized
CDR3aa: CASSRTGWSYGYTF
CDR3nt: TGTGCCAGCAGTCGGACAGGGTGGTCCTATGGCTACACCTTC

v_gene: TRBV11-2
d_gene: NA
j_gene: TRBJ2-1
abundance: few
CDR3aa: CADSLGGTWNEQFF
CDR3nt: TGTGCCGACAGCCTCGGAGGGACGTGGAATGAGCAGTTCTTC

v_gene: TRBV11-2
d_gene: TRBD1
j_gene: TRBJ1-1
abundance: once
CDR3aa: CASSVQDRERMRWSNTEAFF
CDR3nt: TGTGCCAGCAGCGTTCAGGACAGGGAGCGCATGAGGTGGAGTAACACTGAAGCTTTCTTT

v_gene: TRBV7-9
d_gene: NA
j_gene: TRBJ1-2
abundance: NA
CDR3aa: CASSLASRGQTNGHTF
CDR3nt: TGTGCCAGCAGCTTAGCGTCCCGAGGCCAGACGAATGGCCATACCTTC

v_gene: TRBV11-2
d_gene: NA
j_gene: TRBJ2-7
abundance: NA
CDR3aa: CARSFGVSGSYEQYF
CDR3nt: TGTGCCAGGAGCTTTGGAGTTAGCGGTTCCTACGAACAGTACTTC

v_gene: TRBV4-3
d_gene: NA
j_gene: TRBJ1-4
abundance: NA
CDR3aa: CASSQVMGVGTNEKLFF
CDR3nt: TGCGCCAGCAGCCAAGTCATGGGGGTAGGCACTAATGAAAAACTGTTTTTT

v_gene: TRBV6-5
d_gene: TRBD1
j_gene: TRBJ2-5
abundance: NA
CDR3aa: CSCSTDRGPTQCF
CDR3nt: TGTTCCTGCAGTACCGACAGGGGGCCGACCCAGTGCTTC

v_gene: TRBV20-1
d_gene: TRBD2
j_gene: TRBJ2-7
abundance: few
CDR3aa: CSASGLAGGVNEQYF
CDR3nt: TGCAGTGCTAGTGGTCTAGCGGGAGGGGTTAACGAGCAGTACTTC

v_gene: TRBV11-2
d_gene: NA
j_gene: TRBJ2-3
abundance: NA
CDR3aa: CACSPRETSSTDTQYF
CDR3nt: TGTGCCTGCAGCCCGAGGGAGACGTCGAGCACAGACACGCAATATTTT

v_gene: TRBV11-3
d_gene: TRBD1
j_gene: TRBJ2-1
abundance: NA
CDR3aa: CTSSEGQYYNEQFF
CDR3nt: TGTACCAGCAGCGAGGGACAGTACTACAATGAGCAGTTCTTC

v_gene: TRBV5-6
d_gene: NA
j_gene: TRBJ1-5
abundance: once
CDR3aa: CVSSLSGTHHPRHF
CDR3nt: TGTGTCAGCAGCTTGAGTGGGACCCATCACCCCCGGCATTTT

v_gene: TRBV11-2
d_gene: NA
j_gene: TRBJ1-4
abundance: NA
CDR3aa: CASSPWGGELAF
CDR3nt: TGTGCCAGCAGCCCCTGGGGGGGAGAACTGGCTTTT

v_gene: TRBV4-2
d_gene: NA
j_gene: TRBJ2-7
abundance: NA
CDR3aa: CANSQEHLGRGGPREQYF
CDR3nt: TGTGCCAACAGCCAGGAACACCTAGGACGAGGGGGACCGCGCGAGCAGTACTTC

v_gene: TRBV7-8
d_gene: TRBD1
j_gene: TRBJ1-5
abundance: NA
CDR3aa: CASSSLLTGGKSQRF
CDR3nt: TGTGCCAGCAGCTCACTTTTAACAGGGGGCAAGTCCCAGCGTTTT

v_gene: TRBV6-1
d_gene: NA
j_gene: TRBJ1-6
abundance: once
CDR3aa: CVSSEQDDSCSPLRF
CDR3nt: TGTGTCAGCAGTGAACAGGATGATAGCTGTTCACCCCTCCGCTTT

v_gene: TRBV10-3
d_gene: NA
j_gene: TRBJ2-1
abundance: NA
CDR3aa: CAISPTAIRDEQFF
CDR3nt: TGTGCCATCAGTCCTACGGCGATTCGGGATGAGCAGTTCTTC

v_gene: TRBV4-2
d_gene: NA
j_gene: TRBJ2-2
abundance: many
CDR3aa: CASSQGAAGELFF
CDR3nt: TGTGCCAGCAGCCAAGGGGCTGCCGGGGAGCTGTTTTTT

v_gene: TRBV4-3
d_gene: NA
j_gene: TRBJ2-1
abundance: NA
CDR3aa: CACSQDAGSSYNEQFF
CDR3nt: TGCGCCTGCAGTCAAGATGCGGGAAGCTCCTACAATGAGCAGTTCTTT

v_gene: TRBV4-2
d_gene: TRBD2
j_gene: TRBJ2-7
abundance: NA
CDR3aa: CASSQEHPGRGGPRKQYF
CDR3nt: TGTGCCAGCAGCCAGGAACACCCAGGACGGGGGGGACCGCGCAAGCAGTACTTC

v_gene: TRBV6-1
d_gene: NA
j_gene: TRBJ1-2
abundance: medium-sized
CDR3aa: CASSELRDPIYGYTF
CDR3nt: TGTGCCAGCAGTGAATTAAGGGACCCGATCTATGGCTACACCTTC

v_gene: TRBV6-5
d_gene: NA
j_gene: TRBJ1-4
abundance: NA
CDR3aa: CASAEGTVNEKLFF
CDR3nt: TGTGCCAGCGCCGAAGGTACAGTTAATGAAAAACTGTTTTTT

v_gene: TRBV4-1
d_gene: NA
j_gene: TRBJ1-4
abundance: NA
CDR3aa: CAGGCEKLFF
CDR3nt: TGCGCCGGTGGCTGCGAAAAACTGTTTTTT

v_gene: TRBV6-2/TRBV6-3
d_gene: TRBD2
j_gene: TRBJ2-7
abundance: medium-sized
CDR3aa: CASSQLAGGLYEQYF
CDR3nt: TGTGCCAGCAGTCAATTAGCGGGAGGACTTTACGAGCAGTACTTC

v_gene: TRBV12-3/TRBV12-4
d_gene: NA
j_gene: TRBJ2-3
abundance: NA
CDR3aa: CASFPPPNTDTQYF
CDR3nt: TGTGCCAGTTTTCCCCCTCCTAACACAGATACGCAATATTTT

v_gene: TRBV11-2
d_gene: TRBD1
j_gene: TRBJ2-7
abundance: many
CDR3aa: CASSTGTGTGVPQYF
CDR3nt: TGTGCCAGCAGCACAGGGACTGGGACAGGGGTTCCCCAGTACTTC

v_gene: TRBV14
d_gene: NA
j_gene: TRBJ1-2
abundance: NA
CDR3aa: CASSRIGRAGYTF
CDR3nt: TGTGCTAGCAGCCGGATAGGGAGGGCTGGCTACACCTTC

v_gene: TRBV4-3
d_gene: TRBD2
j_gene: TRBJ2-1
abundance: few
CDR3aa: CASSQNVAGVRDEQLF
CDR3nt: TGCGCCAGCAGCCAGAACGTAGCGGGAGTCAGAGATGAGCAGCTCTTC

v_gene: TRBV5-6
d_gene: NA
j_gene: TRBJ2-2
abundance: NA
CDR3aa: CASSLAPRVAGVLFF
CDR3nt: TGTGCCAGCAGCCTGGCACCCAGAGTCGCCGGGGTGCTTTTTTTT

v_gene: TRBV4-3
d_gene: NA
j_gene: TRBJ2-1
abundance: NA
CDR3aa: CASSQDTGSSYNEQFF
CDR3nt: TGTGCGAGCAGCCAAGATACGGGAAGCTCCTACAATGAGCAGTTCTTC

v_gene: TRBV11-1
d_gene: NA
j_gene: TRBJ2-2
abundance: NA
CDR3aa: CASSRVMAEVSGELLF
CDR3nt: TGTGCTAGCAGCAGGGTTATGGCGGAAGTGTCCGGAGAGCTGCTTTTT